This TCR beta chain was profiled in a study of T cells in Graves' hyperthyroidism and ophthalmopathy. On this clonotype itself: What it binds is not known.

Notes on the study in general: A 13 V-J signature model discriminated ophthalmopathy versus stable hyperthyroidism. The model anticipated ophthalmopathy a median approximately 6.6 months pre-onset.

CDR1 is LNHDA and CDR2 is SQIVND in the germline V gene (reference sequence). There are 14 residues in the CDR3. V lost 6 bases to trimming and J lost 0 bases, with 12 bases between them. The CDR3 regions of TCR beta were amplified from RNA transcripts. A first-round RT-PCR of the TCR CDR3 used the HTBI primer set. TCRdb re-derived calls from the multiplex PCR reads in MiXCR, one entry per CDR3 protein. The table shows hundreds of thousands of distinct CDR3 sequences, with about 14% occurring only once. The sample consisted of blood. The receptor's source is a man between 18 and 35 years old with Graves' ophthalmopathy. The genes are TRBV19 and TRBJ2-7; D possibly corresponds to TRBD2 (5 bases). As DNA, the CDR3 is TGTGCCAGTAGGGGCCGGGGAACCTCCTACGAGCAGTACTTC. Translating gives CASRGRGTSYEQYF.